Listed here are 7 T cell receptor beta chains from one sample, sequenced in a study of T-cell reconstitution after alpha-beta-depleted transplantation in children. The library targeted TCRbeta and was prepared with unique molecular identifiers. Each CDR3 protein gets one entry after TCRdb re-called the PCR reads with MiXCR. Of 490,000 or so distinct CDR3 sequences listed, about an eighth were seen once; the top ten hold roughly 5.4%. This sample comprised PBMCs from the stem cell graft donor, obtained from the stem cell graft. The receptors shown here come from a human donor who donated a stem cell graft to a child with combined immunodeficiency.

This clonotype was observed a few times. The chain is built from TRBV20-1 and TRBJ1-2; D gene uncertain. The ends were cut back, 0 bases at V and 6 bases at J, with 14 bases in the middle. Germline values: CDR1 DFQATT, CDR2 SNEGSKA (reference sequence). This CDR3 is 14 amino acids long. CDR3 bases: TGCAGTGCTAGAGATTCGGCGGGGATTCATGGCTACACCTTC. This sequence encodes CSARDSAGIHGYTF.

This clonotype was counted only a few times. V usage is TRBV11-2 and J usage is TRBJ2-1; D remains ambiguous. The CDR3 loop spans 12 amino acids. CDR1 is SGHAT and CDR2 is FQNNGV in the germline V gene. V was shortened by 5 bases and J by 9 bases, with 11 bases between the two germline ends. The CDR3 spells CASSPFSFEQFF. In DNA, the CDR3 is TGTGCCAGCAGCCCCTTCAGTTTTGAGCAGTTCTTC.

CDR3 DNA sequence: TGTGCCAGCAGCTTAGAGGCTAGTGGGGATGAAAAACTGTTTTTT. Its translation: CASSLEASGDEKLFF. The chain recombines TRBV7-2 with TRBJ1-4; no clear D gene. V lost 1 base and J 6 bases, leaving 12 bases between the germline ends. Germline CDR1 is SGHTA and CDR2 is FQGNSA. This CDR3 has 15 amino acids.

A note on this clonotype: A much larger clone lies one base from this, so it may be a read error. The rearrangement links TRBV29-1 to TRBJ2-1, with 10 bases that match TRBD2. V gave up 7 bases and J gave up 3 bases; unmatched junction bases: 3. The CDR3 runs to 13 residues. Germline lookup yields CDR1 SQVTM and CDR2 ANQGSEA. CDR3 in amino acids: CSAGLADYNEQFF. CDR3 sequence (DNA): TGCAGCGCTGGACTAGCGGACTACAATGAGCAGTTCTTC.

With regard to this clonotype: Relative to the germline gene, one junction end is altered; a read error may explain this. This rearrangement joins TRBV12-3 or TRBV12-4 to TRBJ2-7; 9 nucleotides match TRBD1. This CDR3 region has 19 residues. The CDR3 coding sequence is TGTACCAGCAGTTTCACCCGGGACAGGGTAGGAGGGCTGTCCTACGAGCAGTACTTC. Translating it yields CTSSFTRDRVGGLSYEQYF.

In this sample, this clonotype turned up many times. The rearrangement joins TRBV4-3 to TRBJ2-2, with 7 bases aligning to TRBD2. From germline, CDR1 is LGHNA and CDR2 YSLEER. V gave up 0 bases and J gave up 7 bases; unmatched junction bases: 8. The CDR3 length is 16 residues. In DNA form, the CDR3 reads TGCGCCAGCAGCCAAGATTTTGCGGGAGCCGGCGGGGAGCTGTTTTTT. This translates into CASSQDFAGAGGELFF.

This clonotype was recorded a few times. The V gene is TRBV12-3 or TRBV12-4, the J gene TRBJ1-2; the D is unclear. The CDR3 is made up of 13 amino acids. The V and J ends lost 1 base and 4 bases respectively, with 7 bases between them. CDR3 nucleotide sequence: TGTGCCAGCAGTTTAGAGGTCGGCTATGGCTACACCTTC. Amino acids: CASSLEVGYGYTF.